The present TCR beta chain was sequenced within a study of blood T cell repertoires in COVID-19. Across the study: From T cells, B-cell-depleted T cells, or PBMCs came the material, which was cDNA or gDNA.

Generated by immunoSEQ multiplex PCR, the TCRdb table keeps only in-frame clones and is missing some. The table records nearly 70,000 clones, about 91% of them present only once. Sequences were obtained from peripheral blood. This receptor was taken from an older woman with acute or convalescent COVID-19.

CDR3 amino acids: CASSIASGSHTGELFF. The CDR3 nucleotides are TGTGCCAGCAGCATAGCTAGCGGGAGTCACACCGGGGAGCTGTTTTTT. This chain links TRBV5-6 with TRBJ2-2, with 10 bases aligning to TRBD2. The CDR3 sequence is 16 residues long. Germline V gene sequence: CDR1 SGHDT, CDR2 YYEEEE. V dropped 4 bases and J dropped 3; count of bases not matched to a gene: 6.